These 31 T cell receptor beta chains share one sample of origin, sequenced in a study of OX40 agonist ivuxolimab in advanced cancers. Clones were read by immunoSEQ multiplex PCR, and TCRdb kept only the in-frame ones, dropping some. The sample lists over 50,000 clones, around 88% occurring once. The material sequenced was CD4+ or CD8+ T cells sorted from blood, taken in a trial of the OX40 agonist ivuxolimab. These receptors were collected from an adult with an advanced solid tumor such as melanoma, head and neck, liver or kidney cancer.

The chain links TRBV11-3 to TRBJ2-1; D is unresolved. Germline CDR1 is SGHNT and CDR2 is YENEEA. This CDR3 contains 13 residues. V was pared by 5 bases and J by 7 bases, with 12 bases between. CDR3 sequence reads: CASSQDLGNEQFF. Written as DNA, the CDR3 is TGTGCCAGCAGCCAGGACCTGGGGAATGAGCAGTTCTTC.

The J gene is TRBJ1-1, the V gene TRBV10-3, with 8 bases lining up with TRBD1. The germline V gene has CDR1 ENHRY and CDR2 SYGVKD. The J segment lost 0 bases and the V segment lost 0 bases, leaving 3 bases of the junction unmatched. This CDR3 contains 16 residues. This CDR3 is CAISESQGALNTEAFF. CDR3 coding DNA: TGTGCCATCAGTGAGTCTCAGGGGGCCTTGAACACTGAAGCTTTCTTT.

The chain recombines TRBV6-5 with TRBJ1-1; D not certain. CDR1 is MNHEY and CDR2 is SVGAGI in the germline V gene. This CDR3 spans 15 amino acids. Trimming removed 0 bases at V and 1 base at J, with 9 bases between. CDR3 amino acids: CASSYSGTPNTEAFF. CDR3 DNA: TGTGCCAGCAGTTACTCAGGCACTCCGAACACTGAAGCTTTCTTT.

The chain employs TRBV6-5 and TRBJ1-3; possible D gene TRBD1, 6 bases. The CDR3 sequence is 13 residues long. Per germline, CDR1 MNHEY and CDR2 SVGAGI. Deletions cut 8 bases from V and 2 bases from J, with 10 bases between. In DNA, the CDR3 is TGTGCCAGCGGAGGGGGGGCTGGAAACACCATATATTTT. Protein sequence: CASGGGAGNTIYF.

The chain couples TRBV19 to TRBJ1-2, with a tentative D call TRBD1 (5 bases). CDR3 length: 14 amino acids. The germline V gene encodes CDR1 LNHDA and CDR2 SQIVND (reference sequence). Deletions cut 6 bases from V and 2 bases from J, with 13 bases between. DNA for the CDR3: TGTGCCAGTAGACCCGGACGGACAAACTATGGCTACACCTTC. Translated, it gives CASRPGRTNYGYTF.

In this sample, this clone turned up once. The chain joins TRBV5-8 to TRBJ1-6; D is ambiguous. V lost 1 base, J lost 3 bases, and 8 bases lay in between. Germline loops: CDR1 SGHTS, CDR2 YDEGEE. The length of the CDR3 is 15 residues. The CDR3 nucleotides are TGTGCCAGCAGCTTGAACAGCCTCTATAATTCACCCCTCCACTTT. This encodes CASSLNSLYNSPLHF.

The chain links TRBV10-1 to TRBJ2-3; no firm D call. Germline values: CDR1 WNHNN, CDR2 SYGVQD (reference sequence). V dropped 3 bases and J dropped 5 bases, with 9 bases sitting between them. This CDR3 spans 13 amino acids. CDR3 bases: TGCGCCAGCAGTGAAGCGCAGTTAGATACGCAGTATTTT. Amino acid sequence: CASSEAQLDTQYF.

Only one count was recorded for this clone. V and J are TRBV19 and TRBJ2-3; tentatively, D is TRBD2 (6 bases). Trimming removed 8 bases from V and 4 bases from J, with 10 bases in between. CDR3 length equals 12 residues. Germline lookup yields CDR1 LNHDA and CDR2 SQIVND (reference sequence). The CDR3 reads CASGPGADTQYF. For the CDR3, the DNA is TGTGCCAGTGGGCCGGGGGCAGATACGCAGTATTTT.

J is TRBJ1-2 and V is TRBV4-2; D gene uncertain. V was shortened by 2 bases and J by 5 bases, with 12 bases between the two germline ends. Germline-derived CDR1 and CDR2 are LGHNA and YNFKEQ. CDR3 length: 14 residues. The CDR3 loop reads CASSQPLEIYGYTF. CDR3 bases: TGTGCCAGCAGCCAACCCCTTGAGATTTATGGCTACACCTTC.

The V and J genes are TRBV6-6 and TRBJ1-2; TRBD1 is a possible D gene (6 bases). V gave up 5 bases and J gave up 2 bases, with 9 bases separating them. Germline values: CDR1 MNHNY, CDR2 SVGAGI (reference sequence). This CDR3 has 13 amino acids. CDR3 bases: TGTGCCAGCAGTCCGACAGGAAACTATGGCTACACCTTC. It codes for CASSPTGNYGYTF.

This chain uses TRBV5-1 with TRBJ1-5; 8 positions match TRBD1. Looked up from germline, CDR1 is SGHRS and CDR2 is YFSETQ. With 0 bases clipped from V and 4 bases from J, the junction kept 3 bases outside the gene matches. CDR3 length: 15 residues. This chain's CDR3 is CASSLGTGSNQPQHF. DNA of the CDR3: TGCGCCAGCAGCTTGGGGACAGGGTCAAATCAGCCCCAGCATTTT.

This clone showed up just a few times. V usage is TRBV5-1 and J usage is TRBJ1-4, with a tentative D call TRBD1 (6 bases). Germline V lookup: CDR1 SGHRS, CDR2 YFSETQ. This CDR3 has 15 amino acids. With 5 bases removed from V and 1 base from J, the gap between germline ends came to 12 bases. In DNA, the CDR3 is TGCGCCAGCAGGAAGGGGGGTCAAACTAATGAAAAACTGTTTTTT. Its translation is CASRKGGQTNEKLFF. Looking up the rest from reference TRBV5-1 and TRBJ1-4 gives the full variable domain: KAGVTQTPRYLIKTRGQQVTLSCSPISGHRSVSWYQQTPGQGLQFLFEYFSETQRNKGNFPGRFSGRQFSNSRSEMNVSTLELGDSALYLCASRKGGQTNEKLFFGSGTQLSVL.

The CDR3 loop is CASSSKNRGGHQPQHF. For the CDR3, the DNA is TGTGCCAGCAGCTCAAAGAACAGGGGGGGACATCAGCCCCAGCATTTT. The chain is built from TRBV7-8 and TRBJ1-5; 8 nucleotides align to TRBD1. This CDR3 has 16 amino acids. Trimming at V came to 4 bases and at J to 5 bases, leaving 10 bases not matched to a gene. Germline-derived CDR1 and CDR2 are SGHVS and FQNEAQ.

V usage is TRBV18 and J usage is TRBJ2-7; D might be TRBD2 (6 bases). Germline V gene data show CDR1 as KGHSH and CDR2 as LQKENI. This CDR3 comprises 12 residues. V was trimmed by 4 bases and J by 5 bases, leaving 9 bases between them. CDR3 DNA: TGTGCCAGCTCACGACCGGGGGACGAGCAGTACTTC. Its protein is CASSRPGDEQYF.

This sequence joins TRBV15 and TRBJ2-7, with TRBD1 as a possible D gene (5 bases). The V end lost 5 bases, the J end lost 3 bases, and 17 bases lay between the germline ends. Germline V gene lookup returns CDR1 LNHNV and CDR2 YYDKDF (reference sequence). CDR3 length: 15 amino acids. The CDR3 DNA follows: TGTGCCACCAGCGCCGACAGTTCACTTAGCTACGAGCAGTACTTC. Its protein is CATSADSSLSYEQYF. The full variable domain, in which reference TRBV15 and TRBJ2-7 provide the parts outside the CDR3, is DAMVIQNPRYQVTQFGKPVTLSCSQTLNHNVMYWYQQKSSQAPKLLFHYYDKDFNNEADTPDNFQSRRPNTSFCFLDIRSPGLGDTAMYLCATSADSSLSYEQYFGPGTRLTVT.

The chain combines TRBV27 with TRBJ1-2; a possible D gene is TRBD1 (6 bases). CDR1 is MNHEY, CDR2 SMNVEV, per germline (reference sequence). The CDR3 is 16 residues long. V lost 5 bases and J lost 4, with 20 bases in between. CDR3 protein: CASSPSGTLRGYGYTF. The CDR3 bases are TGTGCCAGCAGTCCCTCGGGGACACTCCGAGGCTATGGCTACACCTTC.

This clone was detected a few times. V and J are TRBV9 and TRBJ1-5; a weak D match, TRBD1 (5 bases). CDR1 is SGDLS, CDR2 YYNGEE, per germline. Trimming shortened V by 4 bases and J by 5 bases, and 7 bases separated the two germline ends. The CDR3 runs to 12 residues. In DNA form, the CDR3 reads TGTGCCAGCAGCTCGACAGATCAGCCCCAGCATTTT. Encoded protein: CASSSTDQPQHF.

The rearrangement joins TRBV6-6 to TRBJ1-5, with D perhaps TRBD1 (5 bases). The CDR3 is 13 residues long. The germline V gene has CDR1 MNHNY and CDR2 SVGAGI (reference sequence). V was cut by 5 bases and J by 6 bases, with 11 bases left in between. CDR3 nucleotides: TGTGCCAGCAGTGGAGGGGCGGCTCAGCCCCAGCATTTT. It encodes CASSGGAAQPQHF.

In the case of this clone: An end of the junction does not agree with germline; a read error may underlie this. The rearrangement links TRBV7-7 to TRBJ2-3, with TRBD2 matching 7 bases. The CDR3 covers 15 residues. The germline V gene has CDR1 SSHAT and CDR2 FNYEAQ (reference sequence). The CDR3 coding sequence is TGTGCTAGCAGCTCCCTCGGCGGGGGAACAGATACGCAGTATTTT. Translating it yields CASSSLGGGTDTQYF.

The CDR3 coding sequence is TGTGCCAGCAGCTTGGGACTAGCGGGAGTTGTCACCGGGGAGCTGTTTTTT. Translating gives CASSLGLAGVVTGELFF. The genes are TRBV11-1 and TRBJ2-2; 14 bases fit TRBD2. This CDR3 is built from 17 residues. Germline CDR1 and CDR2: SGHAT and FQDESV (reference sequence). With 3 bases clipped from V and 4 bases from J, the junction kept 4 bases outside the gene matches.

The chain couples TRBV19 to TRBJ2-3; 8 bases match TRBD2. The CDR3 runs to 17 residues. Looked up from germline, CDR1 is LNHDA and CDR2 is SQIVND (reference sequence). The J segment lost 0 bases and the V segment lost 6 bases, leaving 11 bases of the junction unmatched. CDR3 amino acids: CASSTGRRGVSTDTQYF. The CDR3 DNA sequence: TGTGCCAGTAGCACCGGGAGGCGGGGGGTTAGCACAGATACGCAGTATTTT. Full variable domain (missing parts from reference TRBV19 and TRBJ2-3): DGGITQSPKYLFRKEGQNVTLSCEQNLNHDAMYWYRQDPGQGLRLIYYSQIVNDFQKGDIAEGYSVSREKKESFPLTVTSAQKNPTAFYLCASSTGRRGVSTDTQYFGPGTRLTVL.

This CDR3 reads CASSPFETSGYAPQYF. The DNA for the CDR3 is TGTGCCAGCTCACCATTCGAGACTAGCGGCTATGCTCCCCAGTACTTC. The chain is built from TRBV18 and TRBJ2-5, with 9 bases matching TRBD2. The CDR3 sequence is 16 residues long. The V segment lost 2 bases and the J segment 9 bases; nucleotides outside the gene matches: 13. The germline V gene has CDR1 KGHSH and CDR2 LQKENI.

The rearrangement uses TRBV15 and TRBJ2-7, with D unresolved. V was trimmed by 2 bases and J by 3 bases, leaving 5 bases between them. This CDR3 is built from 12 residues. The germline CDR1 and CDR2 sequences are LNHNV and YYDKDF (reference sequence). The CDR3 region is CATSRSDYEQYF. The CDR3 DNA reads TGTGCCACCAGCAGATCGGACTACGAGCAGTACTTC.

DNA for the CDR3: TGTGCCAGCAGCGGGAGGCCGAACACCGGGGAGCTGTTTTTT. Translated, it gives CASSGRPNTGELFF. The rearrangement links TRBV9 to TRBJ2-2, with D possibly being TRBD2 (5 bases). Germline V CDR1 and CDR2: SGDLS, YYNGEE. CDR3 length equals 14 residues. Trimming removed 3 bases from V and 0 bases from J, with 6 bases in between. The full variable domain, in which reference TRBV9 and TRBJ2-2 provide the parts outside the CDR3, is DSGVTQTPKHLITATGQRVTLRCSPRSGDLSVYWYQQSLDQGLQFLIQYYNGEERAKGNILERFSAQQFPDLHSELNLSSLELGDSALYFCASSGRPNTGELFFGEGSRLTVL.

Worth noting for this clone: Other DNA variants within this sample encode the same CDR3. The rearrangement links TRBV10-3 to TRBJ2-3, with 8 bases that match TRBD1. The germline V gene encodes CDR1 ENHRY and CDR2 SYGVKD. The V and J ends lost 3 bases and 2 bases, in that order; junction bases with no gene match: 4. This CDR3 has 15 amino acids. The CDR3 spells CAISDQGQATDTQYF. CDR3 coding DNA: TGTGCCATCAGTGACCAGGGACAGGCCACAGATACGCAGTATTTT.

V and J are TRBV6-6 and TRBJ2-1; TRBD1 agrees at 7 bases. The CDR3 has 16 amino acids. CDR1 MNHNY and CDR2 SVGAGI come from the germline V gene (reference sequence). The junction had 10 bases not matched to a gene; V was cut back by 4 bases and J by 4 bases. The DNA for the CDR3 is TGTGCCAGCAGTTTTGGGACAGCCATCGGGTACAATGAGCAGTTCTTC. Its translation is CASSFGTAIGYNEQFF.

This clone was recorded only once. The genes are TRBV5-1 and TRBJ1-2, with a weak D call TRBD1 (6 bases). This CDR3 is 14 amino acids long. Germline CDR1 SGHRS, CDR2 YFSETQ. The V and J ends lost 0 bases and 6 bases respectively, with 12 bases between them. The DNA for the CDR3 is TGCGCCAGCAGCTTGGAATGGGGGCGTGATGGCTACACCTTC. It yields the protein CASSLEWGRDGYTF. The full variable domain, with the rest looked up from reference TRBV5-1 and TRBJ1-2, is KAGVTQTPRYLIKTRGQQVTLSCSPISGHRSVSWYQQTPGQGLQFLFEYFSETQRNKGNFPGRFSGRQFSNSRSEMNVSTLELGDSALYLCASSLEWGRDGYTFGSGTRLTVV.

CDR3 region: CASSTGTGAYNEQFF. The CDR3 nucleotides are TGTGCCAGTAGTACCGGGACAGGGGCCTACAATGAGCAGTTCTTC. The V call is TRBV19, the J call TRBJ2-1; 10 bases are shared with TRBD1. Losses at the gene ends were 4 bases for V and 2 bases for J; bases not matched to a gene: 2. The germline CDR1 and CDR2 sequences are LNHDA and SQIVND (reference sequence). This CDR3 spans 15 amino acids.

The rearrangement uses TRBV28 and TRBJ1-2, with unresolved D. CDR1 is MDHEN, CDR2 SYDVKM, per germline. Trimming removed 8 bases at V and 11 bases at J, with 12 bases between. The length of the CDR3 is 10 residues. CDR3 nucleotides: TGTGCCAGCGGAACAGCAAGTTACACCTTC. Translation gives CASGTASYTF.

This chain uses TRBV19 with TRBJ1-5, with D unclear. The V and J ends lost 1 base and 3 bases respectively, with 13 bases between them. The V gene's germline CDR1 is LNHDA and CDR2 SQIVND (reference sequence). The CDR3 extends over 16 amino acids. The CDR3 DNA reads TGTGCCAGTAGTATAGGAGGTGGGCACATCAATCAGCCCCAGCATTTT. This sequence encodes CASSIGGGHINQPQHF.

Only a few counts were recorded for this clone. The genes are TRBV7-9 and TRBJ2-7; no clear D. Germline-derived CDR1 and CDR2 are SEHNR and FQNEAQ (reference sequence). The CDR3 has 12 amino acids. The V and J ends lost 1 base and 6 bases respectively, with 7 bases between them. For the CDR3, the DNA is TGTGCCAGCAGCTTAGAAGGGATCGAGCAGTACTTC. It is translated as CASSLEGIEQYF. Supplemented by reference TRBV7-9 and TRBJ2-7, the full variable domain reads DTGVSQNPRHKITKRGQNVTFRCDPISEHNRLYWYRQTLGQGPEFLTYFQNEAQLEKSRLLSDRFSAERPKGSFSTLEIQRTEQGDSAMYLCASSLEGIEQYFGPGTRLTVT.